This T cell receptor beta chain stems from a study of blood T cell repertoires in COVID-19. Here immunoSEQ multiplex PCR was the method, and the copy in TCRdb shows in-frame clones only, minus some. The sample lists 200,000 to 250,000 clones; around 90% were seen once. With V trimmed by 3 bases and J by 4 bases, 10 bases remained unmatched. The CDR3 has 16 amino acids. CDR1 is PRHDT and CDR2 is FYEKMQ in the germline V gene (reference sequence). The gene calls are TRBV13 and TRBJ2-5; 8 bases map to TRBD2. Sequenced input: peripheral blood. This receptor was taken from a woman between 18 and 30 years old who had recovered from COVID-19. CDR3 loop: CASSFYKAGEGETQYF. The DNA of the CDR3 is TGTGCCAGCAGCTTTTATAAAGCGGGAGAGGGAGAGACCCAGTACTTC.